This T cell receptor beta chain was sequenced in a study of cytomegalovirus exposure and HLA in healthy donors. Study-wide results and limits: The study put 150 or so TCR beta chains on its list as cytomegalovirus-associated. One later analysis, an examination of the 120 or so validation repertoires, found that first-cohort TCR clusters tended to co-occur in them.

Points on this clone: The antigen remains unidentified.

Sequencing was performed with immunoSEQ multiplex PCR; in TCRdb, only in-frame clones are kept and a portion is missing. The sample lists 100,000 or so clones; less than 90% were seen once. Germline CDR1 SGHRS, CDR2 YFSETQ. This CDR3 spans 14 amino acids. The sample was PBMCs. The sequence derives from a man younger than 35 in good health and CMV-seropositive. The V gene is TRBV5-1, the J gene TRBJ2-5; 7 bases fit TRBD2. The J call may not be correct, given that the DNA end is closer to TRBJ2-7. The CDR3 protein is CASMDGRSAYEQYF. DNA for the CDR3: TGCGCCAGCATGGACGGGAGGTCGGCCTACGAGCAGTACTTC.